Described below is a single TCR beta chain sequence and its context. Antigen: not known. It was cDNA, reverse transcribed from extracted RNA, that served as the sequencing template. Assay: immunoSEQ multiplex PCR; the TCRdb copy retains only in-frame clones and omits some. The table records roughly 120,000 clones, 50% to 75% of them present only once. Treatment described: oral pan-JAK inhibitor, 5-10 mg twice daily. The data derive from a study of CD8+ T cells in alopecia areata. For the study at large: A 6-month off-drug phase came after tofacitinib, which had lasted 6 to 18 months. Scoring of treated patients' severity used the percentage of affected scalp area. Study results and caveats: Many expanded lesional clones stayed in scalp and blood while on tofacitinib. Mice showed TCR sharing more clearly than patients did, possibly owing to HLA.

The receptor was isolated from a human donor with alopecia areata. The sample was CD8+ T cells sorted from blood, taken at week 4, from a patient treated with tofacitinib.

This CDR3 reads CAWRARADYGYTF. The CDR3 bases are TGTGCCTGGAGGGCCAGGGCGGACTATGGCTACACCTTC. V is TRBV30 and J is TRBJ1-2; D may be TRBD1 (5 bases). The germline CDR1 and CDR2 sequences are GTSNPN and SVGIG (reference sequence). The CDR3 spans 13 residues. V was clipped by 3 bases and J by 3 bases, with 11 bases between them.